The rows below give T cell receptor beta chains drawn from one sample of a study of cytomegalovirus exposure and HLA in healthy donors. Sequencing used immunoSEQ multiplex PCR; TCRdb keeps in-frame clones, though not all of them. The sample lists roughly 130,000 clones, around nine tenths occurring once. The sequenced material came from PBMCs. These receptors were taken from a man in his thirties or forties in good health and CMV-seronegative. CDR3s include the opening cysteine and the closing phenylalanine or tryptophan.

j_gene | v_gene | CDR3aa
TRBJ1-1 | TRBV9 | CASSGAGPRTEAFF
TRBJ2-2 | TRBV30 | CAWSYWTGQGELFF
TRBJ1-1 | TRBV2 | CASRLGQVLNTEAFF
TRBJ2-3 | TRBV5-1 | CASSSGVLTDTQYF
TRBJ2-5 | TRBV7-7 | CASSPLAGAMETQYF
TRBJ2-7 | TRBV6-1 | CASSETFLRQGAEQYF
TRBJ1-1 | TRBV30 | CAWSGRSSAEAFF
TRBJ2-2 | TRBV4-2 | CASSPPEEVSGELFF
TRBJ1-1 | TRBV10-1 | CASSDGDRGMVAEAFF
TRBJ2-7 | TRBV12-5 | CASGLANPALRGYEQYF
TRBJ2-7 | TRBV30 | CAWRTGPYEQYF
TRBJ1-5 | TRBV18 | CASSPSTGRQPQHF
TRBJ2-7 | TRBV10-2 | CASSDTGTATYEQYF
TRBJ2-7 | TRBV19 | CASSNTGLAETYGQYF
TRBJ2-5 | TRBV6-5 | CASSSADRGRETQYF
TRBJ2-3 | TRBV11-3 | CASSLNPSGSTDTQYF
TRBJ2-2 | TRBV6-6 | CASRPGTAGEGELFF
TRBJ2-3 | TRBV7-2 | CASSFLGQNTDTQYF
TRBJ2-1 | TRBV20-1 | CSAEVVDEQFF
TRBJ2-5 | TRBV11-2 | CASSLFGGAQETQYF
TRBJ1-3 | TRBV6-1 | CASTGGSGNTIYF
TRBJ2-4 | TRBV6-6 | CASSYSATGQGDF
TRBJ2-2 | TRBV27 | CASSLYAGANTGELFF
TRBJ2-1 | TRBV6-1 | CASSELAGGYNEQFF
TRBJ2-7 | TRBV19 | CASSANPGTRNEQYF
TRBJ2-5 | TRBV11-2 | CASSRGAGETQYF
TRBJ1-4 | TRBV7-6 | CASSLDLLGAETNEKLFF
TRBJ2-7 | TRBV30 | CAWTLTDSSYEQYF
TRBJ1-3 | TRBV6-5 | CASSQPRTGKRNIYF
TRBJ2-7 | TRBV5-6 | CASSLGGRVGFEQYF
TRBJ1-2 | TRBV6-5 | CASSRAGRFYGYTF
TRBJ2-7 | TRBV5-1 | CASSPSGTGPLEQYF
TRBJ2-5 | TRBV5-1 | CASSYMESETQYF
TRBJ2-7 | TRBV28 | CASRVGSSYEQYF
TRBJ1-3 | TRBV5-1 | CASSSWTGGAASGNTIYF
TRBJ1-5 | TRBV7-9 | CASSPDRHPRPQHF
TRBJ1-2 | TRBV15 | CATSRPDTSLMGYTF
TRBJ2-2 | TRBV7-9 | CASSFPSSGSVYTGELFF
TRBJ1-1 | TRBV11-2 | CASSLDIALNTEAFF
TRBJ1-5 | TRBV27 | CASSLVGHQPQHF
TRBJ1-5 | TRBV7-2 | CASSPWGGAGQPQHF
TRBJ2-7 | TRBV5-1 | CASRPAGGSTYEQYF
TRBJ2-1 | TRBV29-1 | CSVGPNNEQFF
TRBJ2-2 | TRBV18 | CASSWVGTSRTGELFF
TRBJ2-1 | TRBV2 | CASRAGTSGSFANEQFF